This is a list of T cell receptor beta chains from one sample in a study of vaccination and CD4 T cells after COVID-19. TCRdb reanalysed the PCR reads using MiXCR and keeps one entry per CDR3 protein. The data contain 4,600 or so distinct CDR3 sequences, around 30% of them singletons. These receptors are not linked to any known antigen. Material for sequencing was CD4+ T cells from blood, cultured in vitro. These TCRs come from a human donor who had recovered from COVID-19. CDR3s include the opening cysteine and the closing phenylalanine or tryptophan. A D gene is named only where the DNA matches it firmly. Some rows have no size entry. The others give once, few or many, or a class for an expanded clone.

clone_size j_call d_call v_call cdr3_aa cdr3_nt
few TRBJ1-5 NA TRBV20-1 CSARWEGQPQHF TGCAGTGCTAGATGGGAAGGTCAGCCCCAGCATTTT
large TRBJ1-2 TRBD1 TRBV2 CASSENRDSYLGYTF TGTGCCAGCAGTGAGAACCGGGACAGTTATTTAGGCTACACCTTC
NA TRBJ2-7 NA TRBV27 CASRVMGGSYEQYF TGTGCCAGCCGTGTAATGGGGGGCAGCTACGAGCAGTACTTC
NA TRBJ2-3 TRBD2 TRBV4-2 CASSQERGIRAGGGYTQYF TGTGCCAGCAGCCAAGAGAGGGGAATCAGGGCGGGGGGGGGGTATACGCAGTATTTT
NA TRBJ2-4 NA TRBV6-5 CASSYSGIAKNIQYF TGTGCCAGCAGTTACTCAGGGATCGCCAAAAACATTCAGTACTTC
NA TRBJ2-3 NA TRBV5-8 CASSLGTHLTDTQYF TGTGCCAGCAGCTTGGGCACACACCTCACAGATACGCAGTATTTT
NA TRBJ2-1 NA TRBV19 CASSIGSGRTYNEQFF TGTGCCAGTAGTATTGGTAGCGGACGAACCTACAATGAGCAGTTCTTC
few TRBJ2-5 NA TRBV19 CASSIGGAGETQYF TGTGCCAGTAGTATCGGTGGCGCTGGAGAGACCCAGTACTTC
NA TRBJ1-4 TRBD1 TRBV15 CATSDRVNEKLFF TGTGCCACCAGCGACAGGGTGAATGAAAAACTGTTTTTT
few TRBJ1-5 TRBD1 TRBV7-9 CASSPGGTRQPQHF TGTGCCAGCAGCCCAGGGGGGACGAGGCAGCCCCAGCATTTT
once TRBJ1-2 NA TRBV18 CASSSDELYGYTF TGTGCCAGCTCATCAGACGAACTCTATGGCTACACCTTC
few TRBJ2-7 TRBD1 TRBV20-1 CSARSPGQGGLGQYF TGCAGTGCTAGAAGCCCGGGACAGGGGGGCCTCGGGCAGTACTTC
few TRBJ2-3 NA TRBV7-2 CASSLISGAPFDTQYF TGTGCCAGCAGCTTAATTAGCGGAGCCCCGTTCGATACGCAGTATTTT
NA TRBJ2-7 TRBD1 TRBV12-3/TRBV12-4 CASSKAGGSYEQYF TGTGCCAGCAGTAAGGCAGGGGGCAGCTACGAGCAGTACTTC
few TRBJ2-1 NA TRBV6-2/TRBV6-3 CASTPLRGARELGEQFF TGTGCCAGCACTCCACTCCGAGGGGCGAGGGAGCTTGGTGAGCAGTTCTTC
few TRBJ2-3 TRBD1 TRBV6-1 CASSLGGTGATTDTQYF TGTGCCAGCAGTCTAGGGGGGACAGGGGCGACCACAGATACGCAGTATTTT
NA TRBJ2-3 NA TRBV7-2 CASSSDRSTDTQYF TGTGCCAGCAGCTCCGACAGGAGCACAGATACGCAGTATTTT
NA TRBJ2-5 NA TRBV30 CAWSSGSETQYF TGTGCCTGGAGTAGCGGTTCAGAGACCCAGTACTTC
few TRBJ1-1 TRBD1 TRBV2 CASRTGTAEAFF TGTGCCAGCAGGACAGGGACGGCCGAAGCTTTCTTT
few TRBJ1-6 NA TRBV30 CAWSFGTFNSPLHF TGTGCCTGGAGTTTCGGGACATTTAATTCACCCCTCCACTTT
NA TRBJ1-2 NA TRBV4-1 CASSLDATYGYTF TGCGCCAGCAGCCTCGACGCCACCTATGGCTACACCTTC
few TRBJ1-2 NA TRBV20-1 CSARPPETYGYTF TGCAGTGCTAGACCCCCGGAAACCTATGGCTACACCTTC
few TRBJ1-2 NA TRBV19 CASSLFSRGEFNYGYTF TGTGCCAGTAGTCTCTTCAGCCGGGGGGAATTTAACTATGGCTACACCTTC
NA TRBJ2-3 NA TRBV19 CASSLHFRSRTDTQYF TGTGCCAGTAGTCTACACTTCCGGTCTCGGACAGATACGCAGTATTTT
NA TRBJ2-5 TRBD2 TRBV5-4 CASTRYGSGGTQETQYF TGTGCCAGCACCAGATACGGGAGCGGGGGCACCCAAGAGACCCAGTACTTC
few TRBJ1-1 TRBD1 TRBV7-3 CASSIGQGTEAFF TGTGCCAGCAGCATTGGACAGGGAACTGAAGCTTTCTTT
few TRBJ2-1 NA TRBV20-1 CSARGGQGRAINEQFF TGCAGTGCTAGAGGAGGGCAGGGGAGGGCCATTAATGAGCAGTTCTTC
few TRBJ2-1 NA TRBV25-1 CASSDFRAGVNEQFF TGTGCCAGCAGTGATTTTAGGGCCGGGGTGAATGAACAGTTCTTC
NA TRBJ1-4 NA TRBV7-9 CASSLGTPGDEKLFF TGTGCCAGCAGCTTAGGGACCCCGGGTGATGAAAAACTGTTTTTT
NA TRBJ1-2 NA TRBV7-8 CASSPKTDGGDGYTF TGTGCCAGCAGCCCGAAGACGGACGGGGGTGATGGCTACACCTTC
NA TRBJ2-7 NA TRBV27 CASSHSRSYEQYF TGTGCCAGCAGTCACAGTCGCTCCTACGAGCAGTACTTC